This T cell receptor (beta chain) was sequenced in a study of PD-1 blockade in mismatch repair-deficient tumors (dated by TCRdb to about 2017). Background on the whole study: Between September 2013 and 2016, the trial enrolled 75 to 95 consecutive patients with about a dozen types of mismatch repair-deficient cancer, all of whom had received prior treatment and were progressing. Tumor-associated T cell clones in the peripheral blood of patients responding to PD-1 blockade were tracked using deep sequencing of TCR CDR3 regions. Paper-wide results and their limitations: Three of seven peptides elicited clonal expansion, yielding approximately 140 unique blood TCRs, about 7 also found in tumor; all positive peptides derived from frameshift mutations. Clones residing in the tumor, which were often undetectable in blood before treatment, expanded quickly after pembrolizumab and then contracted, generally before radiologic responses.

The time point label of this sample denotes: roughly 10-day in vitro stimulation with candidate neoantigen peptide 2. For each enrolled patient, mismatch repair deficiency was established using either polymerase chain reaction or immunohistochemistry. TCR sequencing was performed for a few patients who responded to pembrolizumab therapy. About 7 ELISpot-reactive candidate neoantigen peptides were each used in a roughly eleven-day in vitro stimulation before TCR sequencing. As the baseline for calculating clone fold-changes, a control culture with no peptide was run in an identical way. In the phase II trial, pembrolizumab PD-1 blockade was tested prospectively in advanced mismatch repair-deficient cancers, no matter which tissue of origin the cancers came from. Receptors were amplified or captured by the immunoSEQ multiplex PCR assay. Under the source paper's analysis protocol: A clone was classified as neoantigen-specific if the clone expanded significantly in response to the relevant peptide and did not expand significantly in response to any other peptide tested. The clones in this table, taken by TCRdb from immuneACCESS, are in-frame only. Not every clone is retained; where verified, under half of the shortfall comes from an unresolved V gene, and the cause of the rest is unknown. Clonal size and the V and J genes are those of that table, whereas D and trimming came from the DNA. This sample holds about 9,200 clones; about 86% were observed only once. The biggest ten clones account for under 25% of the sample.

A note on this clone: The antigen it binds to is not known. Per-base quality was not reported, and no clone a single base away is much larger than it.

Trimming at the junction amounts to 5 bases on V and 8 bases on J, and the germline ends lie 7 bases apart. CDR1 SEHNR and CDR2 FQNEAQ are derived from the germline V gene (reference sequence). The CDR3 measures 11 amino acids from cysteine to phenylalanine. Only the CDR3 DNA is retained, 33 bases long and in frame from the first base. Sequenced here: cells cultured in vitro, sampled from a patient treated with pembrolizumab. This chain is built from TRBV7-9 and TRBJ2-1; the D gene remains uncertain. The receptor comes from an adult with mismatch repair-deficient cancer. The CDR3 in this case is CASSQVDEQFF. In nucleotides, the sequence is TGTGCCAGCAGCCAGGTGGATGAGCAGTTCTTC.